This record looks at one TCR beta chain sequence and its context. This clonotype has only a few counts. The antigen it recognizes is unknown. No qualities accompany the bases; no much larger clone lies one base away. These reads were obtained on an Illumina NovaSeq 6000. TCRalpha and TCRbeta cDNA libraries were built by 5'RACE with constant-segment primers, adding sample barcodes and unique molecular identifiers. Trizol reagent was used to extract RNA from every sample. Library amplification was performed in two PCR steps, and a second sample barcode and Illumina TruSeq adapters were introduced in the second step. Sequencing of libraries was performed on an Illumina NovaSeq with 2 x 150 bp paired-end reads. In the original analysis: The reads were demultiplexed and collapsed into UMI-guided consensus sequences using migec v1.2.7. With mixcr v2.1.11, UMI consensuses were aligned to TRA and TRB V and J templates and assembled into clonotypes. A clonotype was counted as expanded or contracted only if both edgeR and NoisET called the change significant, with noise models trained on biological replicates. For edgeR calls, a false discovery rate-adjusted p below 0.01 and a log2 fold-change threshold of 1 were applied. As an exploratory analysis of dynamics, PCA with hierarchical clustering was applied to max-normalized trajectories of the 1000 most abundant clonotypes. The CD4 or CD8 phenotype of responding clones was assigned using the separately sequenced CD4+ and CD8+ repertoires. In-frame beta chains were kept once TCRdb had trimmed the public reads at Q25 with fastp and called clones with MiXCR. Entries are consolidated by CDR3 protein sequence, retaining the most common genes and DNA. TCRdb's processing, not the authors', yielded these V and J calls. Recorded for this sample are hundreds of thousands of distinct CDR3 sequences; roughly 22% of them occurred a single time. The ten largest make up 12% of the sample.

The sample comes from a study of T-cell memory formation after mild COVID-19 (dated by TCRdb to the early 2020s). Looking at the study overall: TCR sequence clusters from the two donors were found to be largely donor specific. T-cell clones expanding and contracting after mild COVID-19 in two donors were tracked by longitudinal TCRalpha and TCRbeta repertoire sequencing. The cohort was made up of two young adult volunteers, one female and one male, who were previously healthy. Results and caveats for the whole study, not just this receptor: Contracting CD4+ clones turned up mainly in the CM and EM memory subsets, whereas EMRA was where CD8+ clones were enriched. From day 15 to 85, contracting clones showed balanced CD4/CD8 phenotypes, whereas a second wave of clones that expanded from day 15 to 37 leaned towards CD4+. SARS-CoV-2 specificity was not confirmed for the second-wave clones peaking on day 37. Some responding clones were found in pre-infection memory, which suggests that pre-existing cross-reactive memory T cells took part in the SARS-CoV-2 response. Only two mild cases were covered in the study, and larger cohorts including severe cases with pre-infection samples were considered necessary.

PBMCs were isolated by Ficoll-Paque density gradient centrifugation. The clonotype was recovered from an adult woman who had mild COVID-19 (a few samples of this study predate the infection). The sample titles of this study are shuffled in the database, so cell type and time point are left out; the donor was told from shared clones. Material: PBMCs or a T cell subset sorted from them (not recorded which).

The CDR3 protein is CASSFYSGGAGEQFF. The DNA is as follows: TGTGCCAGCAGCTTCTATAGCGGGGGGGCCGGGGAGCAGTTCTTC. The chain couples TRBV7-2 to TRBJ2-1; 11 bases in between match TRBD2. The germline V gene yields SGHTA for CDR1 and FQGNSA for CDR2. Taken from cysteine to phenylalanine, the CDR3 has 15 residues. Of all the DNA, just the CDR3 is kept, 45 bases in frame from base 1. After removal of 3 bases from V and 10 bases from J, the junction retains 8 bases not matched to a gene.